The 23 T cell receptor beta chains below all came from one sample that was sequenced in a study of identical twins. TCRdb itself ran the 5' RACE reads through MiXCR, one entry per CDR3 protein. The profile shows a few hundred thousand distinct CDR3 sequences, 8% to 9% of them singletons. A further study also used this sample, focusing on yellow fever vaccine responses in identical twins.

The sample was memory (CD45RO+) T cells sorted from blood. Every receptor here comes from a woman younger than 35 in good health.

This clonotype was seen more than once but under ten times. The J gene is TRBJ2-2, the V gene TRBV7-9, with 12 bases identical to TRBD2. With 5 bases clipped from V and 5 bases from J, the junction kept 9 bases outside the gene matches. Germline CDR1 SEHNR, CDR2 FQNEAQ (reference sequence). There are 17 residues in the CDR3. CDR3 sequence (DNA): TGTGCCAGCAGCAAGGCACTAGCGGGAGGAAGTACCGGGGAGCTGTTTTTT. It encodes CASSKALAGGSTGELFF.

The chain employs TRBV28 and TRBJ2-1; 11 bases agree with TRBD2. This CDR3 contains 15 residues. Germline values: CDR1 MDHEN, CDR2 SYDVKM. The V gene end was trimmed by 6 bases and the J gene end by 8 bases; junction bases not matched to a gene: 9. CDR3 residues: CASRLLSSGGDEQFF. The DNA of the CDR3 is TGTGCCAGCAGGCTCCTGAGTAGCGGGGGGGATGAGCAGTTCTTC.

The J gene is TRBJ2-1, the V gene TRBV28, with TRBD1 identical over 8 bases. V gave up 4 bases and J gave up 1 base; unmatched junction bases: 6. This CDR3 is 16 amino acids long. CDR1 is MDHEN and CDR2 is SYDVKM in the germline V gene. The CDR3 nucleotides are TGTGCCAGCAGTTCGGACAGGGCCAAGTCCTACAATGAGCAGTTCTTC. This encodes CASSSDRAKSYNEQFF.

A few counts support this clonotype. CDR3 loop: CASSLGTSGGVTGELFF. CDR3 in DNA: TGCGCCAGCAGCCTTGGGACTAGCGGGGGGGTCACCGGGGAGCTGTTTTTT. The chain carries TRBV4-1 and TRBJ2-2; 16 positions match TRBD2. The V gene end was trimmed by 4 bases and the J gene end by 4 bases; junction bases not matched to a gene: 3. The CDR3 is 17 residues long. The germline gives CDR1 MGHRA, CDR2 YSYEKL.

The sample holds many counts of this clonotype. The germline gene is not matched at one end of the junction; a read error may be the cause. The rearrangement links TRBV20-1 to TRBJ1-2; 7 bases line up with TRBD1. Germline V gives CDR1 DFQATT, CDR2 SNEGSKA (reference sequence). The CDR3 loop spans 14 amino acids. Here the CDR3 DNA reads TGCAGTGCTAGACTGACAGGGTCCAACTACGGCTACACCTTC. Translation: CSARLTGSNYGYTF.

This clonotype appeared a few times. The CDR3 coding sequence is TGTGCCAGCAGCGTAAGTCCAGGAAAGGGCGAGACCCAGTACTTC. Encoded protein: CASSVSPGKGETQYF. V usage is TRBV9 and J usage is TRBJ2-5; D not certain. Per germline, CDR1 SGDLS and CDR2 YYNGEE. The CDR3 spans 15 residues. V lost 1 base and J 5 bases, leaving 15 bases between the germline ends.

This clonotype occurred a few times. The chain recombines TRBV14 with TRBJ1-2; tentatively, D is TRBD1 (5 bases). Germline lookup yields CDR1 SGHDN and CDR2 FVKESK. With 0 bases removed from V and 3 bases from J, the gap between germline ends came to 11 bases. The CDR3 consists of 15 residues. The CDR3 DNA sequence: TGTGCCAGCAGCCAAGATCGACAGACCTACTATGGCTACACCTTC. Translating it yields CASSQDRQTYYGYTF.

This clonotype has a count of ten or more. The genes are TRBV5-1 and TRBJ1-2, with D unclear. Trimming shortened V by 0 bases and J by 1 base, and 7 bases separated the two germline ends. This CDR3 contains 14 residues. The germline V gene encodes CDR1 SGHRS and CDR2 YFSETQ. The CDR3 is CASSLDSFNYGYTF. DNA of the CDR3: TGCGCCAGCAGCTTGGACAGCTTTAACTATGGCTACACCTTC.

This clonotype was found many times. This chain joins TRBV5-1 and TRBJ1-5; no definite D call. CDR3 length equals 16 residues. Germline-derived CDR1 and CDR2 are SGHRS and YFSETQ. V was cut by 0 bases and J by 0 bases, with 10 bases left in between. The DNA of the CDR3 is TGCGCCAGCAGCTTGGGCGGGGTAAATAGCAATCAGCCCCAGCATTTT. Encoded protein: CASSLGGVNSNQPQHF.

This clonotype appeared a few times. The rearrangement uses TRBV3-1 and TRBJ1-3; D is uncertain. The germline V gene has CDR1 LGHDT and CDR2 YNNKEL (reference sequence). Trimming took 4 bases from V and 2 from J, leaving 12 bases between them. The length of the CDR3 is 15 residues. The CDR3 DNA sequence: TGTGCCAGCAGCCGGGGAGAGGGTCCTGGAAACACCATATATTTT. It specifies CASSRGEGPGNTIYF. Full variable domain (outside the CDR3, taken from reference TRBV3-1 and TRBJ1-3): DTAVSQTPKYLVTQMGNDKSIKCEQNLGHDTMYWYKQDSKKFLKIMFSYNNKELIINETVPNRFSPKSPDKAHLNLHINSLELGDSAVYFCASSRGEGPGNTIYFGEGSWLTVV.

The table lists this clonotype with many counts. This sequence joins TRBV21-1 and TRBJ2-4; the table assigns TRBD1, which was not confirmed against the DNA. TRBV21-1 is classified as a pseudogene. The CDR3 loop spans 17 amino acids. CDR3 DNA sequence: TGTGCCAGCAGCAAAGCGCGGGGGCGAGGAGCCAAAAACATTCAGTACTTC. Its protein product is CASSKARGRGAKNIQYF.

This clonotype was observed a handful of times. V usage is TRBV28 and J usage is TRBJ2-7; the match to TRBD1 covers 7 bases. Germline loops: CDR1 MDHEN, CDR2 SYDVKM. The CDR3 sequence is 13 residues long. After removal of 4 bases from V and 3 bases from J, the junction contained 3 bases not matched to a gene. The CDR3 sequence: CASSSSGGYEQYV. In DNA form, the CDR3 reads TGTGCCAGCAGTTCTTCAGGGGGCTACGAGCAGTACGTC.

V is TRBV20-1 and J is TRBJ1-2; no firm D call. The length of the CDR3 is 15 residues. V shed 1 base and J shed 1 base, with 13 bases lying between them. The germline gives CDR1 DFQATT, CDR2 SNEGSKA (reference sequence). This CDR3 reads CSARVEGLGNYGYTF. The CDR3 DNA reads TGCAGTGCTAGAGTAGAGGGCCTCGGTAACTATGGCTACACCTTC.

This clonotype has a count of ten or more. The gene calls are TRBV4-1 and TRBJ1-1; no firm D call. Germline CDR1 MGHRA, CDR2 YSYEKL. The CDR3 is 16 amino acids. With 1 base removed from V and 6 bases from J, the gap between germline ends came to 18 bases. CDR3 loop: CASSQVDLLVYSEAFF. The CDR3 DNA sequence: TGCGCCAGCAGCCAAGTGGACCTGCTGGTTTACTCTGAAGCTTTCTTT.

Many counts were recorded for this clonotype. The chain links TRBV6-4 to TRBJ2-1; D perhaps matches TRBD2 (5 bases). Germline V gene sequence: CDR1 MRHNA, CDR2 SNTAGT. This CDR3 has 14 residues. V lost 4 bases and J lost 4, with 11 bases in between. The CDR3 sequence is CASSVGAEYNEQFF. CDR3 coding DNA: TGTGCCAGCAGTGTGGGAGCGGAATACAATGAGCAGTTCTTC.

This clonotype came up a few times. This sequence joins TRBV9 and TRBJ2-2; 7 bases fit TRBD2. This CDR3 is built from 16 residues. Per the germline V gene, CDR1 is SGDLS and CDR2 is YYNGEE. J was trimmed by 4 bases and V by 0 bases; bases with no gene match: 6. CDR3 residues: CASSVVRSGLTGELFF. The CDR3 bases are TGTGCCAGCAGCGTAGTACGTAGCGGGCTCACCGGGGAGCTGTTTTTT.

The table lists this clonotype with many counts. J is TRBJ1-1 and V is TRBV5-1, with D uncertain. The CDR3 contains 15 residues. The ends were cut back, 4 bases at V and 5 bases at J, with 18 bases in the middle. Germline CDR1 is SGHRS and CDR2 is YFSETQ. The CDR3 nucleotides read TGCGCCAGCAGCCACAACCGTCTCCATAAGACTGAAGCTTTCTTT. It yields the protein CASSHNRLHKTEAFF.

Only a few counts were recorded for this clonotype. The CDR3 DNA sequence: TGTGCCAGCAGTTATGTGAGGGACACTGAAGCTTTCTTT. It is translated as CASSYVRDTEAFF. The chain joins TRBV6-5 to TRBJ1-1, with D hard to call. V gave up 3 bases and J gave up 3 bases, with 8 bases separating them. There are 13 residues in the CDR3. Germline assignment: CDR1 MNHEY and CDR2 SVGAGI.

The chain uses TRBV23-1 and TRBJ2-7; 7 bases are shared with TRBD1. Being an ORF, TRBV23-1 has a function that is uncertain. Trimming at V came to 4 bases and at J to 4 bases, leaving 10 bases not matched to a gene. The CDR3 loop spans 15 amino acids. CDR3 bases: TGCGCCAGCAGTCCAAGAAAAGGACAGGATTACGAGCAGTACGTC. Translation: CASSPRKGQDYEQYV.

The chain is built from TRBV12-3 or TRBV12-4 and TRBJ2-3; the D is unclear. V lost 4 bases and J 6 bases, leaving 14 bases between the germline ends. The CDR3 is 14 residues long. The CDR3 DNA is TGTGCCAGCAGTTCCAATGGTGGAATTGATACGCAGTATTTT. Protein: CASSSNGGIDTQYF.

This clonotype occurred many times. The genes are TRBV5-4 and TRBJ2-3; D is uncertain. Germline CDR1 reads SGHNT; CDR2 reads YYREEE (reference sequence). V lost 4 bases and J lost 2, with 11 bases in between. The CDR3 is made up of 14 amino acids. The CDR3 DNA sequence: TGTGCCAGCAGCGTGGATACCTCCACAGATACGCAGTATTTT. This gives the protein CASSVDTSTDTQYF.

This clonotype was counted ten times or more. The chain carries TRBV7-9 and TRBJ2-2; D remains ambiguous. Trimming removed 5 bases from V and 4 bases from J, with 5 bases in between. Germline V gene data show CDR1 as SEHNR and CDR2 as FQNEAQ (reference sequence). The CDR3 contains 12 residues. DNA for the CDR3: TGTGCCAGCAGCCTGGCCACCGGGGAGCTGTTTTTT. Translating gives CASSLATGELFF.

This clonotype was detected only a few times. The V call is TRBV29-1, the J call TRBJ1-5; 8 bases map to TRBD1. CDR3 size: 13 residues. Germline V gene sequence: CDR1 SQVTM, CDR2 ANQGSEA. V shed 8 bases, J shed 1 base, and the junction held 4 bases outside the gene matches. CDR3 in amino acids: CSTRTGSNQPQHF. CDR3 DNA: TGCAGCACCAGGACAGGGAGCAATCAGCCCCAGCATTTT. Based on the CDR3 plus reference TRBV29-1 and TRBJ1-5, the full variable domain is SAVISQKPSRDICQRGTSLTIQCQVDSQVTMMFWYRQQPGQSLTLIATANQGSEATYESGFVIDKFPISRPNLTFSTLTVSNMSPEDSSIYLCSTRTGSNQPQHFGDGTRLSIL.